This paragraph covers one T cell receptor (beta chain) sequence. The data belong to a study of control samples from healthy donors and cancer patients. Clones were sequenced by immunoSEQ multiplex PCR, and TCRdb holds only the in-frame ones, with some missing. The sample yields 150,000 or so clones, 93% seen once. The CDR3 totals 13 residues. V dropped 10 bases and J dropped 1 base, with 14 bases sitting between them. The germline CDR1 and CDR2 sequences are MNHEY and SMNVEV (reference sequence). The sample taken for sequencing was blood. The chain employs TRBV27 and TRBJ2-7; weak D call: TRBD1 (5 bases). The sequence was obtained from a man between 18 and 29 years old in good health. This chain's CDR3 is CATAWAGSYEQYF. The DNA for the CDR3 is TGTGCCACCGCATGGGCAGGGTCCTACGAGCAGTACTTC.